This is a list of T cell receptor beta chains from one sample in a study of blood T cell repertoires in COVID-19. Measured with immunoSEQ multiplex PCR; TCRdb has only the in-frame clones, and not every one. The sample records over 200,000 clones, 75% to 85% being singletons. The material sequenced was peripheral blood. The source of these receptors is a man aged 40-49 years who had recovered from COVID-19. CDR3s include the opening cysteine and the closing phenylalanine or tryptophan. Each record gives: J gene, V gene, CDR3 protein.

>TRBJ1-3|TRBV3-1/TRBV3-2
CASTDVWSSGNTIYF
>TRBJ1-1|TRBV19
CASKGVTGGMNTEAFF
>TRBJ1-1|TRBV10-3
CAISESRTGDGTEAFF
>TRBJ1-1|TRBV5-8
CASSRQGNTEAFF
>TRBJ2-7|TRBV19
CASRRRGTGGWYEQYF
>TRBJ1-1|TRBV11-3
CASSGWTGVNTEAFF
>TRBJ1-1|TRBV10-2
CASSERAANTEAFF
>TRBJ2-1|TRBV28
CASKAGGRDEQFF
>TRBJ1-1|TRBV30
CAWSVVPQMAEAFF
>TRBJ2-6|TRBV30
CAWTLGGPGANVLTF
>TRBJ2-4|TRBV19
CASSMTTGAGGYGRNIQYF
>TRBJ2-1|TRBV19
CASSIGHRLNEQFF
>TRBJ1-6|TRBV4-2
CASSQELDSPLHF
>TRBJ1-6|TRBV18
CASSPLRQGTSAPLHF
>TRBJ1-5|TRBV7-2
CASSLLGQPWDF
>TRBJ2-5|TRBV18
CASSTGVQETQYF
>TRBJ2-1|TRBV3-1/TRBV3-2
CASSQNPGLGIVDEQFF
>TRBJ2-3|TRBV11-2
CASSLPLRGGLDTQYF
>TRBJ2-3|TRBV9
CASSVGGQGGTDTQYF
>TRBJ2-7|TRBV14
CASSQGQGLYEQYF
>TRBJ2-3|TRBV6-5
CASSLTRDTQYF
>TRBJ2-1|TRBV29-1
CSVEGGQGADEQFF
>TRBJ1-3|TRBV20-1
CSAPLGDTIYF
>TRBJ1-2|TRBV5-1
CASSLGQGEGYTF